This TCR beta chain was recorded in a study of blood T cell repertoires in COVID-19. Overall study: Acute and convalescent COVID-19 samples came from the United States, Italy and Spain. Sources were T cells, B-cell-depleted T cells, or PBMCs; the material itself was cDNA or gDNA.

In the original processing: Reference gene primer amplification gave nucleated cell count estimates. This table comes from immunoSEQ multiplex PCR, and its TCRdb copy is limited to in-frame clones, with some not included. V, J and clone size are those of that table, while D and trimming were read from the DNA. The sample records 200,000 to 250,000 clones, roughly 84% being singletons. The germline CDR1 and CDR2 sequences are MNHEY and SVGAGI. The CDR3 extends over 15 amino acids. The V gene end was trimmed by 5 bases and the J gene end by 1 base; junction bases not matched to a gene: 5. Sequencing input: peripheral blood. This clonotype originated in a woman in her 50s with acute or convalescent COVID-19. The chain employs TRBV6-5 and TRBJ1-2, with 9 bases that match TRBD1. CDR3 sequence (DNA): TGTGCCAGCAGTCGACAGGGGGTAAATAACTATGGCTACACCTTC. It specifies CASSRQGVNNYGYTF.